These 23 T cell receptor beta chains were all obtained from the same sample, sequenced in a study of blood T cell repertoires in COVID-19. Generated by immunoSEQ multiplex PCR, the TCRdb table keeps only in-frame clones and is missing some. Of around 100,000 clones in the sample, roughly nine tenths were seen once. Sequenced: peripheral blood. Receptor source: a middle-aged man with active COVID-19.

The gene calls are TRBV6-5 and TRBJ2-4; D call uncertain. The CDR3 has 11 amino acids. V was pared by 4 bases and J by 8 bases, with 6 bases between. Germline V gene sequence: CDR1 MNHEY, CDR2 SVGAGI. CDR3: CASSSSDIQYF. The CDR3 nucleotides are TGTGCCAGCAGTTCCAGTGACATTCAGTACTTC.

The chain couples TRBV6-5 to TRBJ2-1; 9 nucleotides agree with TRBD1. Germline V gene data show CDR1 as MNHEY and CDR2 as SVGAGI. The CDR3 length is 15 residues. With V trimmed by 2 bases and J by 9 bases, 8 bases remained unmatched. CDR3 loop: CASSYPGQGHSEQFF. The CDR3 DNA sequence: TGTGCCAGCAGTTACCCGGGACAGGGCCATAGTGAGCAGTTCTTC.

CDR3 coding DNA: TGTGCCAGCAGCCAGACAGGGGGCAGGGGATCACCCCTCCACTTT. Residues: CASSQTGGRGSPLHF. This chain connects TRBV7-9 to TRBJ1-6; 10 bases line up with TRBD1. Germline V lookup: CDR1 SEHNR, CDR2 FQNEAQ (reference sequence). With V trimmed by 5 bases and J by 10 bases, 8 bases remained unmatched. The length of the CDR3 is 15 residues.

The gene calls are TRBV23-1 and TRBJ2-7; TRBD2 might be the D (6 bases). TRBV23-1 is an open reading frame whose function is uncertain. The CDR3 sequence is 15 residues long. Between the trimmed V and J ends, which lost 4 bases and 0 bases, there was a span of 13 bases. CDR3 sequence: CASSLRDGSSYEQYV. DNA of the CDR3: TGCGCCAGCAGTCTTCGAGACGGGAGCTCCTACGAGCAGTACGTC.

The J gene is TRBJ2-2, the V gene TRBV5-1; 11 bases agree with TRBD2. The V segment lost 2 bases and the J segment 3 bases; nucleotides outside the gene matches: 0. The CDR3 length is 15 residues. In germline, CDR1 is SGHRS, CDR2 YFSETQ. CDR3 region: CASSFSGRDTGELFF. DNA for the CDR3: TGCGCCAGCAGCTTTAGCGGGAGGGACACCGGGGAGCTGTTTTTT.

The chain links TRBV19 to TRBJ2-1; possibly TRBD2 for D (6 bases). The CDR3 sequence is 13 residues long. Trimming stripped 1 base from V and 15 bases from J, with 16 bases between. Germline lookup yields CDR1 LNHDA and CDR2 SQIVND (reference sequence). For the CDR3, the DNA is TGTGCCAGTAGTATAGGGCCGACTAGTAATCCGTTCTTC. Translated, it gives CASSIGPTSNPFF.

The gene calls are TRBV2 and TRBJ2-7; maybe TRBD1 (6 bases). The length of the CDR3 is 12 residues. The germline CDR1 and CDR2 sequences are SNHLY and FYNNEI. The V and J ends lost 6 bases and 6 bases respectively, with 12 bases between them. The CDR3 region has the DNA TGTGCCAGCAGCATGACAGGAGGCGAGCAGTACTTC. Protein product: CASSMTGGEQYF.

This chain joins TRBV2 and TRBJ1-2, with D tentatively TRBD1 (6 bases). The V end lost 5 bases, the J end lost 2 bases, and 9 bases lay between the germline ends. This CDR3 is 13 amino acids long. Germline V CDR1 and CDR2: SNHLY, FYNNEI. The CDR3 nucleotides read TGTGCCAGCAGTACCACAGGGAACTATGGCTACACCTTC. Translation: CASSTTGNYGYTF.

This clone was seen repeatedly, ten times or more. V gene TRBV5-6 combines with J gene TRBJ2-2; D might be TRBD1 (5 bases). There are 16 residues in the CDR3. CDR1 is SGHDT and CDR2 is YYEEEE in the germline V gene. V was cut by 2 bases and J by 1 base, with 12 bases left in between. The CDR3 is CASSFATQGNTGELFF. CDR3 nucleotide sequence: TGTGCCAGCAGCTTCGCGACTCAGGGGAACACCGGGGAGCTGTTTTTT.

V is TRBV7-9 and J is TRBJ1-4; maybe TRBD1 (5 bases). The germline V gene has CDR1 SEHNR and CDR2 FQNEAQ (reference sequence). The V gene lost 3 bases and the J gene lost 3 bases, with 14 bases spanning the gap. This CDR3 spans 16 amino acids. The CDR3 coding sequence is TGTGCCAGCAGCTTCAGAGGAGGGGTGGCTAATGAAAAACTGTTTTTT. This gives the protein CASSFRGGVANEKLFF. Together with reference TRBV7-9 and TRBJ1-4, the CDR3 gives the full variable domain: DTGVSQNPRHKITKRGQNVTFRCDPISEHNRLYWYRQTLGQGPEFLTYFQNEAQLEKSRLLSDRFSAERPKGSFSTLEIQRTEQGDSAMYLCASSFRGGVANEKLFFGSGTQLSVL.

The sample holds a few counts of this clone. This CDR3 is CATSGSLDQPQHF. In DNA form, the CDR3 reads TGTGCCACCAGCGGGAGTTTGGATCAGCCCCAGCATTTT. This chain connects TRBV15 to TRBJ1-5, with D unresolved. This CDR3 is 13 amino acids long. With 5 bases removed from V and 5 bases from J, the gap between germline ends came to 10 bases. The germline V gene has CDR1 LNHNV and CDR2 YYDKDF (reference sequence).

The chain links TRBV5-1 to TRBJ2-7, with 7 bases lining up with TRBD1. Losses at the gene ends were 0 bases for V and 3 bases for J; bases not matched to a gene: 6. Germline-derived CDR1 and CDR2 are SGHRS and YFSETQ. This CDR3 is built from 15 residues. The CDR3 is CASSLADRIDYEQYF. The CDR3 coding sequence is TGCGCCAGCAGCTTGGCGGACAGGATCGACTACGAGCAGTACTTC.

CDR3: CASSLAWLAGGNEQFF. In nucleotides, the CDR3 is TGTGCCAGCAGCTTAGCGTGGCTAGCGGGAGGCAATGAGCAGTTCTTC. The chain is built from TRBV7-8 and TRBJ2-1; 11 nucleotides agree with TRBD2. The junction had 4 bases not matched to a gene; V was cut back by 0 bases and J by 6 bases. The CDR3 sequence is 16 residues long. CDR1 is SGHVS and CDR2 is FQNEAQ in the germline V gene.

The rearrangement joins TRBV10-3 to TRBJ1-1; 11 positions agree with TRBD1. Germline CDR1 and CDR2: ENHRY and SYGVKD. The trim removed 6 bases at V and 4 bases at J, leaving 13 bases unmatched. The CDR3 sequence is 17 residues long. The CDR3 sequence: CAIRKDRGREGSTEAFF. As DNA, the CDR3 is TGTGCCATCAGAAAGGACAGGGGGCGGGAAGGGAGCACTGAAGCTTTCTTT.

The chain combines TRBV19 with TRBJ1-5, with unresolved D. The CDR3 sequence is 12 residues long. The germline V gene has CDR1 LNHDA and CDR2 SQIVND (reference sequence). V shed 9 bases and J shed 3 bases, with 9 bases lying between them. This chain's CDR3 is CASGDDNQPQHF. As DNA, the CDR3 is TGTGCCAGCGGAGACGACAATCAGCCCCAGCATTTT.

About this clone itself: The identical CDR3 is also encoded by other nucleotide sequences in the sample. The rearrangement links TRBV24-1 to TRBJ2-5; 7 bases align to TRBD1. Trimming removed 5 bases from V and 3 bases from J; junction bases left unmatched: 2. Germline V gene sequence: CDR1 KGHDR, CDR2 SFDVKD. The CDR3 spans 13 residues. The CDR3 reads CATSGQGEETQYF. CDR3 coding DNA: TGTGCCACCAGTGGCCAGGGGGAAGAGACCCAGTACTTC.

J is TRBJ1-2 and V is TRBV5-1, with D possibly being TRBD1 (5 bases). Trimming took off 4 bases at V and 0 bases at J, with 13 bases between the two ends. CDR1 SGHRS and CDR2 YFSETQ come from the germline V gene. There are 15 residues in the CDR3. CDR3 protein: CASSRGAGANYGYTF. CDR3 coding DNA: TGCGCCAGCAGCCGCGGCGCGGGGGCTAACTATGGCTACACCTTC.

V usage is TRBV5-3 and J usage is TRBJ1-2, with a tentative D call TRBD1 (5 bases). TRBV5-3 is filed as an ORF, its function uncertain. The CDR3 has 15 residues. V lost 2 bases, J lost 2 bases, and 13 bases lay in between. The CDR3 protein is CARSFPRQQNYGYTF. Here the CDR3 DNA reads TGTGCCAGAAGCTTTCCGCGACAGCAGAACTATGGCTACACCTTC.

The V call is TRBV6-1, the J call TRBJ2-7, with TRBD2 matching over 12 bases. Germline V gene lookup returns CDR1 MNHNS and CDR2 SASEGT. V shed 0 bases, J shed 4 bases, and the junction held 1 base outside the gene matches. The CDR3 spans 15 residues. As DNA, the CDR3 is TGTGCCAGCAGTGAAGCGACTAGCGGGGGTTACGAGCAGTACTTC. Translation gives CASSEATSGGYEQYF.

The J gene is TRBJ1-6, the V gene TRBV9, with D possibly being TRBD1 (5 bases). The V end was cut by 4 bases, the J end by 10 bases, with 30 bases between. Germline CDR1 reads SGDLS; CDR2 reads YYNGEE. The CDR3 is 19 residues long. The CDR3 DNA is TGTGCCAGCAGCCCTCCAGGGTCCAAGGGTGATACCTACATCTCACCCCTCCACTTT. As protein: CASSPPGSKGDTYISPLHF.

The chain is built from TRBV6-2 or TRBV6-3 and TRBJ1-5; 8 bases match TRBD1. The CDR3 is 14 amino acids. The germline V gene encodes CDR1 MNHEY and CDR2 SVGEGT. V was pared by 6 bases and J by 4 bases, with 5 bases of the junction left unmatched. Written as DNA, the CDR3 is TGTGCCAGCAGCGGTAGGACAGGGAATCAGCCCCAGCATTTT. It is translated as CASSGRTGNQPQHF.

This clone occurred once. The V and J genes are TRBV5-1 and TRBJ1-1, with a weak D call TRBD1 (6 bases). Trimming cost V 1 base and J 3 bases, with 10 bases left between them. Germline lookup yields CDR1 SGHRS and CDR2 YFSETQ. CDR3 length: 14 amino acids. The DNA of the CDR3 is TGCGCCAGCAGCTTGTATCAGGGGTACACTGAAGCTTTCTTT. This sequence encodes CASSLYQGYTEAFF.

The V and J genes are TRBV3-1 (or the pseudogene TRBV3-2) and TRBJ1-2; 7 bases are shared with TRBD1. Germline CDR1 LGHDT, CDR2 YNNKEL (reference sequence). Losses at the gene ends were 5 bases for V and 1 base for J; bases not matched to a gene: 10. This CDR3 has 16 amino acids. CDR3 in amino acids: CASSSGTVFVNYGYTF. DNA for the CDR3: TGTGCCAGCAGCTCCGGGACAGTATTCGTTAACTATGGCTACACCTTC.